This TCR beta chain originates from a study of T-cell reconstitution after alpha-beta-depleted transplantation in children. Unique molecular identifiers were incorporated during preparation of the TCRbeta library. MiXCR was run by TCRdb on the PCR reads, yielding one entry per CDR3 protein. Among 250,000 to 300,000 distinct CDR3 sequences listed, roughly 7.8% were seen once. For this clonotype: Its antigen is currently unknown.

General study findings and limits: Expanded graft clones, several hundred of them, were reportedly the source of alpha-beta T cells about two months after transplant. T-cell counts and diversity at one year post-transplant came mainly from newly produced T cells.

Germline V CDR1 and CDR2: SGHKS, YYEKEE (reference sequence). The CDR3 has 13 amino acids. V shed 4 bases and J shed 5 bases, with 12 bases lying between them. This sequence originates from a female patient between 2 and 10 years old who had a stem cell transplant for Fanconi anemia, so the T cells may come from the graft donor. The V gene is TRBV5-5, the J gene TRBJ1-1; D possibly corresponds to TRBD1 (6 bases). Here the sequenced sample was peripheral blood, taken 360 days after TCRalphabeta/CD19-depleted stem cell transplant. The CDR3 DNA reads TGTGCCAGCAGCATCAGAGGGGGGACTGAAGCTTTCTTT. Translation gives CASSIRGGTEAFF.